This T cell receptor beta chain was identified in a study of beta chain features in type 1 diabetes. Study overall: No patient-donor differences in age, gender, total cells or subset yield. Under 140,000,000 sorted cells were examined across all samples.

Study-wide findings and caveats: More deletions and fewer insertions at VDJ junctions were seen in type 1 diabetes patients. Whether TCRB rearrangement is influenced by HLA type went unresolved here. Type 1 diabetes patients had TCRB CDR3s that were shorter (moderately but significantly so) in all four CD4+ subsets.

This clone was seen only a few times. Its specificity is unknown. Sequencing targeted expressed TCRB transcripts, as all isolated RNA had been reverse transcribed. The assay was immunoSEQ multiplex PCR, and TCRdb's table has in-frame clones only and misses some. The sample holds around 250,000 clones, roughly an eighth seen once. CDR1 and CDR2 (germline): SGHAT, FQNNGV. This CDR3 comprises 17 residues. With V trimmed by 4 bases and J by 4 bases, 11 bases remained unmatched. This TCR came from a young man with type 1 diabetes. The rearrangement links TRBV11-2 to TRBJ2-1; 9 bases fit TRBD2. The sample taken for sequencing was naive CD4+ T cells from blood. DNA for the CDR3: TGTGCCAGCAGCTCACCGGGGAGGACTAGCGTATACAATGAGCAGTTCTTC. Residues: CASSSPGRTSVYNEQFF. The full variable domain, rest sourced from reference TRBV11-2 and TRBJ2-1, is EAGVAQSPRYKIIEKRQSVAFWCNPISGHATLYWYQQILGQGPKLLIQFQNNGVVDDSQLPKDRFSAERLKGVDSTLKIQPAKLEDSAVYLCASSSPGRTSVYNEQFFGPGTRLTVL.